This T cell receptor (beta chain) appears in the sequencing data of a study of CD4 T cells in relation to SARS-CoV-2 and coronaviruses. CD4+ T cells from unexposed donors were obtained before the COVID-19 pandemic (2011-2018). The cells were cultured for 9 to 11 days before CD4+ T cells were isolated. Half the medium was replaced with IL-2 medium on days 3 and 7. The V gene's germline CDR1 is SGHNT and CDR2 YENEEA. The CDR3 is made up of 15 amino acids. The junction had 4 bases not matched to a gene; V was cut back by 6 bases and J by 0 bases. Concerning this clone itself: Its antigen is undetermined.

Assay used: immunoSEQ multiplex PCR; TCRdb lists only in-frame clones, some missing. The data contain 20,000 to 25,000 clones, around 80% of them seen just once; the ten biggest clones take up just over 20%. V and J are TRBV11-3 and TRBJ2-3, with 9 bases fitting TRBD2. The source material was CD4+ T cells from PBMCs, cultured in vitro. The source of this sequence is a human donor in good health. The CDR3 loop is CASSSGGRSTDTQYF. CDR3 DNA sequence: TGTGCCAGCAGTAGCGGGGGCCGGAGCACAGATACGCAGTATTTT.